The rows below give T cell receptor beta chains drawn from one sample of a study of T cell repertoires in cytomegalovirus infection. A single record per CDR3 protein comes from TCRdb applying MiXCR to the reads. Of roughly 760,000 distinct CDR3 sequences listed, less than 40% were seen once; the top ten hold more than 2.5%. Sequencing input: PBMCs. The receptors come from a human donor in good health (CMV status not recorded). Some clones in this sample may be carry-over from other donors' samples. The CDR3 runs from the conserved cysteine through the conserved F or W. The D gene is left open where the match is weak. Clone size is shown for a subset of rows, as once, few, many or a class of expanded clone.

size: many; V: TRBV7-9; D: -; J: TRBJ1-5; DNA: TGTGCCAGCAGCTTGACAGTAAATCAGCCCCAGCATTTT; CDR3: CASSLTVNQPQHF
size: many; V: TRBV7-2; D: TRBD2; J: TRBJ2-2; DNA: TGTGCCAGCAGCTTTTTGCGACGAGCGGGAGGGGGGAACACCGGGGAGCTGTTTTTT; CDR3: CASSFLRRAGGGNTGELFF
size: -; V: TRBV2; D: TRBD1; J: TRBJ2-3; DNA: TGTGCCAGCAGGGGACAGATACAGTATTTT; CDR3: CASRGQIQYF
size: few; V: TRBV7-6; D: -; J: TRBJ2-5; DNA: TGTGCCAGCAGCTTATTGGGCACCCATGGGGAGACCCAGTACTTC; CDR3: CASSLLGTHGETQYF
size: few; V: TRBV6-5; D: TRBD1; J: TRBJ1-1; DNA: TGTGCCAGCAGTTACGGGTCCGGGACAGGGTCTTGGACTGAAGCTTTCTTT; CDR3: CASSYGSGTGSWTEAFF
size: few; V: TRBV7-6; D: TRBD1; J: TRBJ1-5; DNA: TGTGCCAGCAGCCCAAAGATGGCAGGGGGCGATAGCAATCAGCCCCAGCATTTT; CDR3: CASSPKMAGGDSNQPQHF
size: many; V: TRBV7-6; D: -; J: TRBJ1-3; DNA: TGTGCCAGCAGCAAAGGGGCAGGGGATGGAAACACCATATATTTT; CDR3: CASSKGAGDGNTIYF
size: many; V: TRBV7-2; D: -; J: TRBJ2-5; DNA: TGTGCCAGCAGCTTACGGGGAGGCTGGGAAGAGACCCAGTACTTC; CDR3: CASSLRGGWEETQYF
size: few; V: TRBV28; D: TRBD1; J: TRBJ2-3; DNA: TGTGCCAGCAGTTTGGGACAGGGGGCGTACGGTACGCAGTATTTT; CDR3: CASSLGQGAYGTQYF
size: -; V: TRBV5-8; D: TRBD1; J: TRBJ2-1; DNA: TGTGCCAGCAGTCACGGGACAGGGGGACGGGGAAGGTCCTACAATGAGCAGTTCTTC; CDR3: CASSHGTGGRGRSYNEQFF
size: -; V: TRBV12-3/TRBV12-4; D: -; J: TRBJ1-1; DNA: TGTGCCAGCAGTCCCATTCGACCAAGAGGTGACACTGAAGCTTTCTTT; CDR3: CASSPIRPRGDTEAFF
size: many; V: TRBV7-2; D: -; J: TRBJ1-2; DNA: TGTGCCAGCAGGGATCACCCCCGGACAGTTGGCTACACCTTC; CDR3: CASRDHPRTVGYTF
size: once; V: TRBV11-2; D: -; J: TRBJ1-5; DNA: TGTGCCAGCAGCTTAGACCGGGCTCGGGGGCCCCAGCATTTT; CDR3: CASSLDRARGPQHF
size: -; V: TRBV11-1; D: -; J: TRBJ1-1; DNA: TGTGCCAGCAGACGAACAGGGCCGAACACTGAAGCTTTCTTT; CDR3: CASRRTGPNTEAFF
size: -; V: TRBV2; D: TRBD2; J: TRBJ2-1; DNA: TGTGCCAGCAGTGAAGGAGGAGCTAGCGGGAGGGTGTCATTCGATGAGCAGTTCTTC; CDR3: CASSEGGASGRVSFDEQFF
size: few; V: TRBV28; D: -; J: TRBJ2-1; DNA: TGTGCCAGCAGTTCCCGGGCACTGGGGGGAAATGAGCAGTTCTTC; CDR3: CASSSRALGGNEQFF
size: -; V: TRBV20-1; D: -; J: TRBJ2-3; DNA: TGCAGTGCTAGAGATCAAAAGGGCGCCCACACAGATACGCAGTATTTT; CDR3: CSARDQKGAHTDTQYF
size: many; V: TRBV3-1; D: TRBD2; J: TRBJ2-3; DNA: TGTGCCAGCAGCCAAGTAGGGGGACTAGCGGCCCCCACAGATACGCAGTATTTT; CDR3: CASSQVGGLAAPTDTQYF
size: many; V: TRBV7-2; D: -; J: TRBJ2-7; DNA: TGTGCCAGCAGCTTGAAGGACTCTTCCTACGAGCAGTACTTC; CDR3: CASSLKDSSYEQYF
size: -; V: TRBV6-2/TRBV6-3; D: -; J: TRBJ2-5; DNA: TGTGCCAGCAGTTACTCGAAGGGACGACTCGCGGGGGAGACCCAGTACTTC; CDR3: CASSYSKGRLAGETQYF
size: few; V: TRBV6-5; D: -; J: TRBJ1-1; DNA: TGTGCCAGCAGTTACGATGGGATGAGGACTGAAGCTTTCTTT; CDR3: CASSYDGMRTEAFF
size: -; V: TRBV7-2; D: -; J: TRBJ1-3; DNA: TGTGCCAGCAGCTTAGGGCCGGGGGGAAAGGTTGGAAACACCATATATTTT; CDR3: CASSLGPGGKVGNTIYF